This T cell receptor beta chain was sequenced during a study of T cell responses to AZD1222 COVID-19 vaccine. The CDR3 has 13 amino acids. Per germline, CDR1 LNHNV and CDR2 YYDKDF (reference sequence). V dropped 1 base and J dropped 6 bases, with 9 bases sitting between them. Sequencing used immunoSEQ multiplex PCR; TCRdb keeps in-frame clones, though not all of them. Of approximately 300,000 clones in the sample, 90% to 95% are singletons; the top ten hold around 0.57%. Overall study results and limits: Dominant at 160-218 and 743-854, vaccine-associated CD4 TCRs also spanned spike. Spike-specific TCR breadth and depth were elevated following two AZD1222 doses. Donors were largely white British and mainly female; clonal diversity was possibly underestimated. Repertoire sampling happened only post peak T cell response.

With regard to this clone: Its cognate antigen is unknown.

V and J are TRBV15 and TRBJ1-2; weak D call: TRBD1 (6 bases). The clonotype comes from an adult who received the AZD1222 COVID-19 vaccine. The source material was peripheral blood, sampled 28 days after the second AZD1222 dose. Here the CDR3 DNA reads TGTGCCACCAGCAGAGGGACAGAGGATGGCTACACCTTC. Translation gives CATSRGTEDGYTF. Full variable domain (outside the CDR3, taken from reference TRBV15 and TRBJ1-2): DAMVIQNPRYQVTQFGKPVTLSCSQTLNHNVMYWYQQKSSQAPKLLFHYYDKDFNNEADTPDNFQSRRPNTSFCFLDIRSPGLGDTAMYLCATSRGTEDGYTFGSGTRLTVV.